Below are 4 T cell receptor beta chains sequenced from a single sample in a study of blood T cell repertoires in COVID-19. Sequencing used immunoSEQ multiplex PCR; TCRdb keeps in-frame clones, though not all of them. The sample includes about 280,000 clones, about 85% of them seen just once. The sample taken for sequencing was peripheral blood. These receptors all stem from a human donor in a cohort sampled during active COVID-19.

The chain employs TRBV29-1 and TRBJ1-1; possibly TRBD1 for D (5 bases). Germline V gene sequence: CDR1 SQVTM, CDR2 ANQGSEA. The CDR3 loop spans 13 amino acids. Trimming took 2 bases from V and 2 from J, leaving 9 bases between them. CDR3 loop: CSVEKGLNTEAFF. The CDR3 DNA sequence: TGCAGCGTTGAAAAGGGGCTCAACACTGAAGCTTTCTTT.

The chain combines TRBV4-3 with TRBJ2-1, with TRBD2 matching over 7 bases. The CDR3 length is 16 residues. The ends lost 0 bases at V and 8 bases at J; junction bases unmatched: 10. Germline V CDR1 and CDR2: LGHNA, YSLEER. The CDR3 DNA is TGCGCCAGCAGCCAAGAAGGGTCGGGGAGGGAGTATGAGCAGTTCTTC. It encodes CASSQEGSGREYEQFF.

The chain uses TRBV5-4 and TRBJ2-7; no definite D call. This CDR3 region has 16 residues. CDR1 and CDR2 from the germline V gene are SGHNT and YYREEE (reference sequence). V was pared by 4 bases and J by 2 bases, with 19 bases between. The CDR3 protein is CASSLPTVPKTYEQYF. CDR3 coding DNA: TGTGCCAGCAGCCTACCTACAGTTCCTAAAACCTACGAGCAGTACTTC.

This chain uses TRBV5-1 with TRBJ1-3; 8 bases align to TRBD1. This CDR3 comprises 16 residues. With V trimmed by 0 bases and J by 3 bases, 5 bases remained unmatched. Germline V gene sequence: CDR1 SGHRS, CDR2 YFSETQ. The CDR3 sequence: CASSLAGTGFGNTIYF. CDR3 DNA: TGCGCCAGCAGCTTGGCCGGGACAGGTTTTGGAAACACCATATATTTT.